This entry is about one TCR beta chain. What it binds is unknown. The protocol was immunoSEQ multiplex PCR, while the TCRdb copy is restricted to in-frame clones and leaves out a portion. The sample carries 15,000 to 20,000 clones, 65% to 85% recorded once. This sample was taken from a study of OX40 agonist ivuxolimab in advanced cancers. At the level of the study: Dose-escalation patients had hepatocellular carcinoma, melanoma, renal cell or head and neck cancer. Prior anti-PD-1, anti-PD-L1 or anti-CTLA-4 therapy was allowed; 40% to 50% had some. Regarding the study as a whole: Expanded clones belonging to CD8+ T cells outnumbered, on average, those of CD4+. In the 0.1 to 3.0 mg/kg range, CD4+ and CD8+ blood T cells had expanded clonally by week 6.

The CDR3 has 12 amino acids. Germline CDR1 SGHNT, CDR2 YENEEA. Deletions cut 5 bases from V and 6 bases from J, with 8 bases between. This specimen consisted of CD4+ or CD8+ T cells sorted from blood, obtained in a trial of the OX40 agonist ivuxolimab. The chain recombines TRBV11-3 with TRBJ2-1; D gene uncertain. The origin of this receptor is an adult with an advanced solid tumor such as melanoma, head and neck, liver or kidney cancer. Here the CDR3 reads CASSDWANEQFF. CDR3 sequence (DNA): TGTGCCAGCAGCGACTGGGCCAATGAGCAGTTCTTC.